The following is a TCR beta chain sequence with its context. Assay: immunoSEQ multiplex PCR; the TCRdb copy retains only in-frame clones and omits some. The sample has approximately 17,000 clones, about 92% seen once. These data come from a study of sequential checkpoint blockade in melanoma. Study information: Arm A got nivolumab then ipilimumab; arm B the reverse, 1:1.

As for treatment: randomized to nivolumab then ipilimumab (arm A) or the reverse (arm B). Sorted cells were live CD3+CD8+, lacking CD19 and CD56, from PBMCs. Germline CDR1 reads LNHDA; CDR2 reads SQIVND (reference sequence). Trimming removed 6 bases from V and 6 bases from J, with 17 bases in between. The length of the CDR3 is 14 residues. The source was CD8+ T cells sorted from blood (inferred from file names), collected from a patient given nivolumab and ipilimumab in sequence. The genes are TRBV19 and TRBJ1-2; a possible D gene is TRBD1 (5 bases). The TCR sequence derives from a human donor with melanoma. CDR3 coding DNA: TGTGCCAGTAGAGAGGGGTTGCGGGGCGATGGCTACACCTTC. Amino acid sequence: CASREGLRGDGYTF.